This T cell receptor beta chain was documented in a study of blood T cells in healthy people across ages. Whole-study findings and limits: The percentage of naive T cells correlated strongly with TCR beta diversity. Naive CD4+ cell counts and diversity both ran higher in long-lived than in aged donors.

Regarding this clonotype: Its antigen is still unknown.

The V and J ends lost 4 bases and 8 bases respectively, with 9 bases between them. CDR1 SGHRS and CDR2 YFSETQ come from the germline V gene. CDR3 size: 12 residues. Donor samples were obtained from healthy Caucasian individuals from Russia, aged about 6 to 100. A minimum of 5 micrograms of total RNA was extracted per sample. Primed by a sample-barcoded 5' primer and a J-beta primer mix, a second PCR proceeded for about 7 to 11 cycles. Via MiXCR, TCRdb re-called the 5' RACE reads, giving one row per CDR3 protein. The profile shows roughly 1.5 million distinct CDR3 sequences, roughly 43% of them singletons.

This clonotype was sampled from a woman between 18 and 29 years old in good health. The chain is built from TRBV5-1 and TRBJ2-2; D remains unclear. Sequencing used blood. CDR3 protein: CASSPSRGELFF. CDR3 sequence (DNA): TGCGCCAGCAGCCCATCTAGGGGGGAGCTGTTTTTT.